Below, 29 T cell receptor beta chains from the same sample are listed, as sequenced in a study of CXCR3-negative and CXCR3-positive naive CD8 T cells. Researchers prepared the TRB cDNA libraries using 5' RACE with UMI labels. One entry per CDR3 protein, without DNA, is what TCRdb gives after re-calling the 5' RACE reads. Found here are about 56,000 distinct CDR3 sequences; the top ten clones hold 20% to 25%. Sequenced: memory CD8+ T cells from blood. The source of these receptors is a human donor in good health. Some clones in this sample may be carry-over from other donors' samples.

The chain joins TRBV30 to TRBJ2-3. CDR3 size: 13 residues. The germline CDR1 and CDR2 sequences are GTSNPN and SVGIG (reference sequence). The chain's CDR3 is CAWSGVSSDTQYF.

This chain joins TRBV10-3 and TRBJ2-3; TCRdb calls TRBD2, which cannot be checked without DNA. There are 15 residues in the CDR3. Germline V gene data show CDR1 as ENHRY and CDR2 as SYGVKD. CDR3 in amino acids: CAISELAGHTDTQYF.

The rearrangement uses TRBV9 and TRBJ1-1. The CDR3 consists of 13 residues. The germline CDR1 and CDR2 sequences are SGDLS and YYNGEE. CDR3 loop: CASSTGRNTEAFF.

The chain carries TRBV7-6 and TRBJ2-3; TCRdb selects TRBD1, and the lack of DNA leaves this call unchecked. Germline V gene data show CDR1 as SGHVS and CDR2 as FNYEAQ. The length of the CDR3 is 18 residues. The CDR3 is CASSSNPGRPSPTDTQYF.

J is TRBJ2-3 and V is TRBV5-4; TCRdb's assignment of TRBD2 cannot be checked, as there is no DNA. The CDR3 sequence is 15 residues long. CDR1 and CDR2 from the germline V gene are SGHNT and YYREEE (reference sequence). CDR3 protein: CASSFSPLGTDTQYF.

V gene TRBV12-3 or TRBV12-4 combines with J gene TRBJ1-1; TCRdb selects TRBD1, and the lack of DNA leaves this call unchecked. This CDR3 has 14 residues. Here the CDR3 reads CASSPKDSNTEAFF.

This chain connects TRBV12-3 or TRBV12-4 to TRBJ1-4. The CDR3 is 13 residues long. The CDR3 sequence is CASSPGPPGGLFF.

This chain's CDR3 is CSARGTGVDGYTF. This chain links TRBV20-1 with TRBJ1-2; TCRdb indicates TRBD1, and absent DNA this call remains unverified. CDR3 length: 13 amino acids. Looked up from germline, CDR1 is DFQATT and CDR2 is SNEGSKA (reference sequence).

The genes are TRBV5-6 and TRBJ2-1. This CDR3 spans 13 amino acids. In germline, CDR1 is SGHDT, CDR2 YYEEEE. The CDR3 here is CASSLVGNNEQFF.

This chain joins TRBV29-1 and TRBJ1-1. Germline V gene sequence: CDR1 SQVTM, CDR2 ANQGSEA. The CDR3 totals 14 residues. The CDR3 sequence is CSVGPWEGQQEAFF.

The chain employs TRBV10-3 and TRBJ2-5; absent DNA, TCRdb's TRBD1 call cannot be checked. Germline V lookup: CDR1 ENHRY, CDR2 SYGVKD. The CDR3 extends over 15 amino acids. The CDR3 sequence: CAISDDVGAGRPQYF.

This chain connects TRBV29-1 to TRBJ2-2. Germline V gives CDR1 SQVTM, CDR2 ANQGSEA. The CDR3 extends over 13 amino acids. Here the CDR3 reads CSVVARNTGELFF.

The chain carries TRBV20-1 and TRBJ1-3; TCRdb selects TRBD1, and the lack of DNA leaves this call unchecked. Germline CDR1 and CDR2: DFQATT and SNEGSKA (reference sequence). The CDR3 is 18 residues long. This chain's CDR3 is CSAREGPRGRSSGNTIYF.

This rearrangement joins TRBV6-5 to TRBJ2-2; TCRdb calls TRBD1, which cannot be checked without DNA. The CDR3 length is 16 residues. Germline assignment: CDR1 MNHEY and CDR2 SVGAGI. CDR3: CASSYYGGEVDGELFF.

CDR3 in amino acids: CASSQDQPSGGADTQYF. The chain combines TRBV4-3 with TRBJ2-3; TCRdb returns TRBD2, unconfirmable since there is no DNA. The CDR3 has 17 amino acids. The germline gives CDR1 LGHNA, CDR2 YSLEER.

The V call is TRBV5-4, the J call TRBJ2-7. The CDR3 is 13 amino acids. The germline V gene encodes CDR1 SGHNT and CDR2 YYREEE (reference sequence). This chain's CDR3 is CASSWTSGYEQYF.

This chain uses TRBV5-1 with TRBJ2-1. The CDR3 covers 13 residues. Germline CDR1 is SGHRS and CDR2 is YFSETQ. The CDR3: CASSLFRESEQFF.

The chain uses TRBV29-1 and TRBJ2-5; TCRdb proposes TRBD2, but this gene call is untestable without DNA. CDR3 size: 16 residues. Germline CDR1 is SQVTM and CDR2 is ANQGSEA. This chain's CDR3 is CSVEGPVGTNQETQYF.

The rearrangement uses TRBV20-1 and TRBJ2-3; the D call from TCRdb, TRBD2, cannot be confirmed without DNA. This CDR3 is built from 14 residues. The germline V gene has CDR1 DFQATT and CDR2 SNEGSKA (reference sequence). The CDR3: CSARTRYFTDTQYF.

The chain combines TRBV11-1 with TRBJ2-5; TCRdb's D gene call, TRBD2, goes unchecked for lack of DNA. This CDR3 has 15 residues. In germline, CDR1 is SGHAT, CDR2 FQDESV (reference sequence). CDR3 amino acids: CASSQGLDLRETQYF.

The chain's CDR3 is CASSGMGQFYEQYF. J is TRBJ2-7 and V is TRBV19; the TCRdb call, TRBD1, lacks DNA for checking. The germline CDR1 and CDR2 sequences are LNHDA and SQIVND (reference sequence). The CDR3 has 14 amino acids.

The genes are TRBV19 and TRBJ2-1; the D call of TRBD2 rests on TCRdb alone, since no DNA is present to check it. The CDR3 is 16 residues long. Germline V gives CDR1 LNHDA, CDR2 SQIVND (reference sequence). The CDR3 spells CASKTSGGASENEQFF.

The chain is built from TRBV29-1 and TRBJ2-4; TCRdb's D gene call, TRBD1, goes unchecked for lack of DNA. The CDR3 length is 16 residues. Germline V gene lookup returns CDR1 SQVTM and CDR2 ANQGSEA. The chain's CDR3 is CSVEDGQGLAKNIQYF.

CDR3 in amino acids: CSVEVGTWGAGELFF. The rearrangement uses TRBV29-1 and TRBJ2-2; TCRdb's D call, TRBD1, is unchecked because there is no DNA. Germline V lookup: CDR1 SQVTM, CDR2 ANQGSEA. The CDR3 spans 15 residues.

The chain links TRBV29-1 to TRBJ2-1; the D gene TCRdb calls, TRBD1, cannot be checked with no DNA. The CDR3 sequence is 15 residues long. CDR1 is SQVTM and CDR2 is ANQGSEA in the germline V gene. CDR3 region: CSVPGQGGSYNEQFF.

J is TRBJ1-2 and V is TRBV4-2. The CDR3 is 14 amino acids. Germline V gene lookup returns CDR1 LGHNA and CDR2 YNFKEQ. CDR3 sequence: CASSQALLEEGYTF.

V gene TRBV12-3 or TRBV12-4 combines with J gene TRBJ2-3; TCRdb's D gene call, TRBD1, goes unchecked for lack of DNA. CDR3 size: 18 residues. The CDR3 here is CASSLPGPLLTSTDTQYF.

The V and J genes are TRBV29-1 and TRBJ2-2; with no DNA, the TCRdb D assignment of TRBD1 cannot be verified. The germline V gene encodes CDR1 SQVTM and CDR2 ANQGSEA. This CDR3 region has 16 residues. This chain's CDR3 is CSVAPRTGHNTGELFF.

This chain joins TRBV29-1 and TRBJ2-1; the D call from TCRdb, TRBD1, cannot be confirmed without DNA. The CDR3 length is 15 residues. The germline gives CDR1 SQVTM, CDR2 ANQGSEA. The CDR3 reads CSVEPGQHSYNEQFF.